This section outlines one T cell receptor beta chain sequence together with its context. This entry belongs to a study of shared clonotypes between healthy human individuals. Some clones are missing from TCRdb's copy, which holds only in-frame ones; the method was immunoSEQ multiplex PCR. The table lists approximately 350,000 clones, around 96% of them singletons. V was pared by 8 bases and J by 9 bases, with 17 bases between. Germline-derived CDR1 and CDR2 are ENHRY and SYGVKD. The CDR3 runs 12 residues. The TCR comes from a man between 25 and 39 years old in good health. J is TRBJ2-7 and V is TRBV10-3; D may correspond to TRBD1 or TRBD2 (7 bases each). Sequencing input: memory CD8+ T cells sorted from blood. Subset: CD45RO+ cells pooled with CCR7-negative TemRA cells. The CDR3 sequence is CAIRRQGGMQYF. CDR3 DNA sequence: TGTGCCATCCGTCGACAGGGAGGGATGCAGTACTTC.